A selection of T cell receptor beta chains follows, all from one sample in a study of Graves' ophthalmopathy and Graves' hyperthyroidism. MiXCR, applied by TCRdb to the multiplex PCR reads, yields one record per CDR3 protein. The sample consists of around 1.1 million distinct CDR3 sequences, roughly two fifths of them appearing once. The specimen was peripheral blood or thyroid tissue (not recorded which). These receptors were taken from an adult man with Graves' hyperthyroidism. Each CDR3 is given with its conserved first and last residue. A D gene is named only where the DNA matches it firmly. Clone size is stated in some rows and not others, as once, few, many or a class when expanded.

size: -; D: -; J: TRBJ1-2; V: TRBV10-2; CDR3: CASSEPDSRENNYGYTF; DNA: TGCGCCAGCAGTGAGCCGGACAGTCGAGAGAACAACTATGGCTACACCTTC
size: many; D: TRBD2; J: TRBJ2-7; V: TRBV20-1; CDR3: CSASDGRHSYEQYF; DNA: TGCAGTGCTAGCGACGGGAGGCACTCCTACGAGCAGTACTTC
size: many; D: -; J: TRBJ1-5; V: TRBV6-6; CDR3: CAISGARGNQPQHF; DNA: TGTGCCATTTCGGGGGCCCGCGGCAATCAGCCCCAGCATTTT
size: few; D: TRBD1; J: TRBJ2-5; V: TRBV29-1; CDR3: CSVDLQGALRETQYF; DNA: TGCAGCGTTGACCTTCAGGGGGCCCTGAGAGAGACCCAGTACTTC
size: many; D: -; J: TRBJ1-4; V: TRBV10-3; CDR3: CAIKGGSSNEKLFF; DNA: TGTGCCATCAAGGGGGGCTCTTCAAATGAAAAACTGTTTTTT
size: -; D: -; J: TRBJ1-4; V: TRBV12-3/TRBV12-4; CDR3: CASSLVSGASEKLFF; DNA: TGTGCCAGCAGTTTAGTCTCAGGGGCTTCGGAAAAACTGTTTTTT
size: once; D: -; J: TRBJ1-2; V: TRBV20-1; CDR3: CSARGAEGNYGYTF; DNA: TGCAGTGCTAGAGGGGCGGAGGGAAACTATGGCTACACCTTC
size: -; D: -; J: TRBJ2-7; V: TRBV27; CDR3: CASSLRSSGTVYEQYF; DNA: TGTGCCAGCAGTTTACGGAGTAGCGGGACAGTCTACGAGCAGTACTTC
size: many; D: -; J: TRBJ1-1; V: TRBV4-3; CDR3: CASSQEKRRAAFF; DNA: TGCGCCAGCAGCCAAGAGAAGAGGCGGGCAGCTTTCTTT
size: few; D: -; J: TRBJ1-3; V: TRBV6-5; CDR3: CATRENSGNTIYF; DNA: TGTGCCACCAGGGAGAACTCTGGAAACACCATATATTTT
size: few; D: TRBD1; J: TRBJ2-2; V: TRBV2; CDR3: CASAHFGTGNTGELFF; DNA: TGTGCCAGCGCCCACTTCGGGACAGGGAACACCGGGGAGCTGTTTTTT
size: few; D: TRBD2; J: TRBJ2-7; V: TRBV5-1; CDR3: CASSLRSSGGPTYEQYF; DNA: TGCGCCAGCAGCTTGAGGTCTAGCGGGGGCCCAACCTACGAGCAGTACTTC
size: -; D: -; J: TRBJ1-1; V: TRBV5-1; CDR3: CASSLAKVTGMNTEAFF; DNA: TGCGCCAGCAGCTTGGCCAAGGTAACCGGGATGAACACTGAAGCCTTCTTT
size: few; D: TRBD1; J: TRBJ1-2; V: TRBV19; CDR3: CASSRLTGANYGYTF; DNA: TGTGCCAGTAGCCGACTGACAGGGGCTAACTATGGCTACACCTTC
size: many; D: -; J: TRBJ2-5; V: TRBV7-2; CDR3: CASSLSPMAGRETQYF; DNA: TGTGCCAGCAGCTTAAGCCCTATGGCGGGGAGGGAGACCCAGTACTTC
size: -; D: -; J: TRBJ1-4; V: TRBV28; CDR3: CASSDSGPVEKLFF; DNA: TGTGCCAGCAGCGACAGCGGACCCGTTGAAAAACTGTTTTTT
size: many; D: -; J: TRBJ2-7; V: TRBV20-1; CDR3: CSVRTGTASSYEQYF; DNA: TGCAGTGTTCGTACCGGGACCGCAAGCTCCTACGAGCAGTACTTC
size: few; D: -; J: TRBJ2-5; V: TRBV2; CDR3: CASSEAWAMETQYF; DNA: TGTGCCAGCAGTGAAGCGTGGGCGATGGAGACCCAGTACTTC